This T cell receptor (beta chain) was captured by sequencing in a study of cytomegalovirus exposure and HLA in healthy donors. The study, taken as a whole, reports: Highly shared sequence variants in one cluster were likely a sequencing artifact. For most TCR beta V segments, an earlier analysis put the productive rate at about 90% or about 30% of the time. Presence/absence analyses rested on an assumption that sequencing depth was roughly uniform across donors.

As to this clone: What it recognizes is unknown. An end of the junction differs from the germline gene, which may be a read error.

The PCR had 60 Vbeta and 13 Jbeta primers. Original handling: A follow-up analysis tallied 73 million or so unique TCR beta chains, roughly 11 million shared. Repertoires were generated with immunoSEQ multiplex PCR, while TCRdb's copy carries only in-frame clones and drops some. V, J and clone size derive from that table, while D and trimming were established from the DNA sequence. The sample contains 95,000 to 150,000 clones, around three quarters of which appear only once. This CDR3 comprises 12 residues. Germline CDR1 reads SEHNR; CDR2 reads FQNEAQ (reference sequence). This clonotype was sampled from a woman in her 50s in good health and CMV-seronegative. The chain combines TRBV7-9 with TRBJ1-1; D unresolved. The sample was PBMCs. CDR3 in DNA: TGTTCCAGCAGCCCCGGTTACACTGAAGCTTTCTTT. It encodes CSSSPGYTEAFF.